The TCR beta chain under discussion was sequenced for a study of shared clonotypes between healthy human individuals. Study-wide background: Per donor, three plates held CD4 naive cells, three held CD4 memory, two held CD8 naive and one held CD8 memory.

Deep-level settings were used for running the assay. Profiling relied on immunoSEQ multiplex PCR, and the TCRdb table lists in-frame clones only, not all of them. The sample records approximately 2,200,000 clones, about 92% being singletons. Germline V lookup: CDR1 LNHDA, CDR2 SQIVND (reference sequence). CDR3 length: 12 residues. Trimming took 1 base from V and 2 from J, leaving 3 bases between them. Study findings and constraints: Across subsets, estimated richness was generally greater for naive than for memory populations.

Naive CD8 populations comprised CD45RO-negative cells positively selected for CCR7, excluding terminally differentiated effector memory CD45RA+ cells. Turning to this clone: Antigen specificity is unknown.

The TCR comes from a man aged 18-30 years in good health. Some clones in this sample may be carry-over from other donors' samples. The specimen sequenced was naive CD8+ T cells from PBMCs. V usage is TRBV19 and J usage is TRBJ2-7; D uncertain. The CDR3 loop reads CASSIATYEQYF. In DNA, the CDR3 is TGTGCCAGTAGTATAGCGACCTACGAGCAGTACTTC.